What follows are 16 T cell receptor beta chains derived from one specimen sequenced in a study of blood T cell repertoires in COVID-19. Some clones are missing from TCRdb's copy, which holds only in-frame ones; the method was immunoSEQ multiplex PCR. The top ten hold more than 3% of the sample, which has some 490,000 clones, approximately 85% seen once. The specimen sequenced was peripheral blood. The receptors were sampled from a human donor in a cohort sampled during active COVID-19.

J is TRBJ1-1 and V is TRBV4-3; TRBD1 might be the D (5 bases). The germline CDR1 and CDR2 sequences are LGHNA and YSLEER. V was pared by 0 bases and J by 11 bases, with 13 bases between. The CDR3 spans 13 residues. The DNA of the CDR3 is TGCGCCAGCAGCCAAGAGCCCCTGGGGCAGGCTTTCTTT. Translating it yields CASSQEPLGQAFF.

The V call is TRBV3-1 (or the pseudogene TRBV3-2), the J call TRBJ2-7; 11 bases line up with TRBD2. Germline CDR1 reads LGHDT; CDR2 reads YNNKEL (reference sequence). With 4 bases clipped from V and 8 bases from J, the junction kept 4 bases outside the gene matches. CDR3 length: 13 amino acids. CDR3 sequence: CASSPTSGSKQYF. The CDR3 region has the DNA TGTGCCAGCAGCCCCACTAGCGGGAGCAAGCAGTACTTC.

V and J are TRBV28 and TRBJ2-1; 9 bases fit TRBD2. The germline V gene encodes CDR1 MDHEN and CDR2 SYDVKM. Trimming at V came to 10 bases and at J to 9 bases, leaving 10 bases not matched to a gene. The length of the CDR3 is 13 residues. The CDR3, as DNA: TGTGCCATCCTTTGGCGGGAGGGCCTTGAGCAGTTCTTC. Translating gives CAILWREGLEQFF.

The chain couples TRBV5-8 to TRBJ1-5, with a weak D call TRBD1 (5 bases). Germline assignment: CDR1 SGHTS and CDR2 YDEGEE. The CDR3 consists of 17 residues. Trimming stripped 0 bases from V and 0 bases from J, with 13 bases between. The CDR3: CASSLAWAGNSNQPQHF. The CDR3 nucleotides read TGTGCCAGCAGCTTGGCTTGGGCAGGGAATAGCAATCAGCCCCAGCATTTT.

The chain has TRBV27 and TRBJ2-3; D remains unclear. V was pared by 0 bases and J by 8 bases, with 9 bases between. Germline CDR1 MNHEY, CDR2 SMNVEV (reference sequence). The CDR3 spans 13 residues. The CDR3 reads CASSLSRIGTQYF. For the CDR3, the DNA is TGTGCCAGCAGTTTATCGAGGATAGGTACGCAGTATTTT.

In DNA form, the CDR3 reads TGTGCCATCAGTGAAGGGGGTGACAATGAAAAACTGTTTTTT. It codes for CAISEGGDNEKLFF. This rearrangement joins TRBV10-3 to TRBJ1-4, with D perhaps matching TRBD1 (6 bases). V was cut by 3 bases and J by 5 bases, with 10 bases left in between. Germline V CDR1 and CDR2: ENHRY, SYGVKD. The CDR3 extends over 14 amino acids.

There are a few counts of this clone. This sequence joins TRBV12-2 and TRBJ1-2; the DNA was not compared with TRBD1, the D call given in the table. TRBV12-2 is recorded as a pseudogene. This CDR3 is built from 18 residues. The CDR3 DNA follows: TGTGCAAGTCGCTGGCATGGACAGGGCGAAAAGGATCACTATGGCTACACCTTC. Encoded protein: CASRWHGQGEKDHYGYTF.

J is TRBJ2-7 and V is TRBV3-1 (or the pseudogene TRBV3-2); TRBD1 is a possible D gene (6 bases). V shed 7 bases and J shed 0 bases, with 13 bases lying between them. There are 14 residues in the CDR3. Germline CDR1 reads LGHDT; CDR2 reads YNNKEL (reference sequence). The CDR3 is CASTRQAGSYEQYF. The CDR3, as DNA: TGTGCCAGCACCCGACAGGCCGGCTCCTACGAGCAGTACTTC.

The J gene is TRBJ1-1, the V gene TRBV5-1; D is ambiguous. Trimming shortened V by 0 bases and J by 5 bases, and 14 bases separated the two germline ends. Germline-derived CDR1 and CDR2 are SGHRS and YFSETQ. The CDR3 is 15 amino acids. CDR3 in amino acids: CASSLDLARTTEAFF. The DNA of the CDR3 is TGCGCCAGCAGCTTGGATCTGGCCCGCACGACTGAAGCTTTCTTT.

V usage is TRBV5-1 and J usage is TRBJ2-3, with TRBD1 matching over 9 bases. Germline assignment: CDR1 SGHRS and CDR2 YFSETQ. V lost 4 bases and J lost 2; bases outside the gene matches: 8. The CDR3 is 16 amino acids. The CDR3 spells CASSLGGQGNTDTQYF. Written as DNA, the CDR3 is TGCGCCAGCAGCCTTGGAGGACAGGGGAACACAGATACGCAGTATTTT. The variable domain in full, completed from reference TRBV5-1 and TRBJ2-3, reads KAGVTQTPRYLIKTRGQQVTLSCSPISGHRSVSWYQQTPGQGLQFLFEYFSETQRNKGNFPGRFSGRQFSNSRSEMNVSTLELGDSALYLCASSLGGQGNTDTQYFGPGTRLTVL.

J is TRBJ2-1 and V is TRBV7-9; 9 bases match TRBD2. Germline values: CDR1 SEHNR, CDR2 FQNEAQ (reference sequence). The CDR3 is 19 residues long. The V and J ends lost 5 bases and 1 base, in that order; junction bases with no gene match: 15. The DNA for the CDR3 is TGTGCCAGCAGCCTCCCCTTGGTAGCGGGAGTTAGGTCCTACAATGAGCAGTTCTTC. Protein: CASSLPLVAGVRSYNEQFF.

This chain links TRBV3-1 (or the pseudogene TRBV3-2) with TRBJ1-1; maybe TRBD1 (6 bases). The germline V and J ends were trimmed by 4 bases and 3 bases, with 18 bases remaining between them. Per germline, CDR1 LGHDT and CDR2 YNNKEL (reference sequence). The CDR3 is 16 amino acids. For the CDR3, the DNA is TGTGCCAGCAGCCCCCAGGCAGGGGAAGGGGACACTGAAGCTTTCTTT. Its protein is CASSPQAGEGDTEAFF.

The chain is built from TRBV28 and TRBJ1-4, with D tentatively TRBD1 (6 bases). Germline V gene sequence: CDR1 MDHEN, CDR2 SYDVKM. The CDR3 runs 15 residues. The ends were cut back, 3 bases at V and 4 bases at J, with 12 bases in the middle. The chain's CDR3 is CASSLGRGFNEKLFF. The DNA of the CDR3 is TGTGCCAGCAGTTTGGGCAGGGGCTTTAATGAAAAACTGTTTTTT.

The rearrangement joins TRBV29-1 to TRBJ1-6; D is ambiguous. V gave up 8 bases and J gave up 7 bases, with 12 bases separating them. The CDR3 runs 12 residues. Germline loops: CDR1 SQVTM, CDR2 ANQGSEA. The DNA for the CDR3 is TGCAGCACTGGGCGGGTAAATTCACCCCTCCACTTT. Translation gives CSTGRVNSPLHF.

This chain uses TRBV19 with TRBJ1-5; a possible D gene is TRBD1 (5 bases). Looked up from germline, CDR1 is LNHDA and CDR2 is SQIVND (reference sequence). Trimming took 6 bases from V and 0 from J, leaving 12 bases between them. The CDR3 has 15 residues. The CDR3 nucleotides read TGTGCCAGTAGCCAGGGAGGCTATAGCAATCAGCCCCAGCATTTT. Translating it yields CASSQGGYSNQPQHF.

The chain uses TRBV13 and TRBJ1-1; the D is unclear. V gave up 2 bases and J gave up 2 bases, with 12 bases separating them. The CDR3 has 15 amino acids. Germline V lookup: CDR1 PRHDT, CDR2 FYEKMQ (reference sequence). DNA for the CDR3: TGTGCCAGCAGCTTAAGTAGAGGCGGAAACACTGAAGCTTTCTTT. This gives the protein CASSLSRGGNTEAFF.